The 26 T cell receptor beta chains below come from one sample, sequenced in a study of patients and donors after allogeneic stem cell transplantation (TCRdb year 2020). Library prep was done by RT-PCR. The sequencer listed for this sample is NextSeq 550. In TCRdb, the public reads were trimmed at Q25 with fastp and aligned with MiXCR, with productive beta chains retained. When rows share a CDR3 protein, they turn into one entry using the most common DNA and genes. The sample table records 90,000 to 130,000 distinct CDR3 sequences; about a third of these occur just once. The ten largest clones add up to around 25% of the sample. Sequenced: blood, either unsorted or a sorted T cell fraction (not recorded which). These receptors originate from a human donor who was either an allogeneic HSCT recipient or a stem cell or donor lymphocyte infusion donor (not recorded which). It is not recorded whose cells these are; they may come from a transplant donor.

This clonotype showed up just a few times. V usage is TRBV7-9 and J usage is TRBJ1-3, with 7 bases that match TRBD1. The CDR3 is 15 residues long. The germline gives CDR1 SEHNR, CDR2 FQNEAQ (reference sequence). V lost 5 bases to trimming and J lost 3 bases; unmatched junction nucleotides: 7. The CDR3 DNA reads TGTGCCAGCAGCCCCCGGACAGGCGATGGAAACACCATATATTTT. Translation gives CASSPRTGDGNTIYF.

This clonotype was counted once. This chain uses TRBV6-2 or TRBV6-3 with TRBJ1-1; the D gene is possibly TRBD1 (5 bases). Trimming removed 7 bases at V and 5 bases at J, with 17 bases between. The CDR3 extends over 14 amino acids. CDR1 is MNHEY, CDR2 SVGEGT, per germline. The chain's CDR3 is CASITPGMRTEAFF. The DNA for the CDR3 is TGTGCCAGCATTACGCCAGGGATGAGGACTGAAGCTTTCTTT.

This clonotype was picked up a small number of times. CDR3 amino acids: CASSLSKGTRWDTQYF. The CDR3 DNA reads TGTGCCAGCAGTTTAAGTAAGGGGACCCGATGGGATACGCAGTATTTT. The J gene is TRBJ2-3, the V gene TRBV12-3 or TRBV12-4; either TRBD1 or TRBD2 may fit D (5 bases each). This CDR3 spans 16 amino acids. Deletions cut 2 bases from V and 6 bases from J, with 18 bases between.

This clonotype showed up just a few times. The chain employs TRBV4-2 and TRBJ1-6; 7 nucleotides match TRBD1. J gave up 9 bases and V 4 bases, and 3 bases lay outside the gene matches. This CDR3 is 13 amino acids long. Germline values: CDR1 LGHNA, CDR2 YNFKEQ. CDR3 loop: CASSRDRGSPLHF. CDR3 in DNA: TGTGCCAGCAGCCGGGACAGAGGTTCACCCCTCCACTTT.

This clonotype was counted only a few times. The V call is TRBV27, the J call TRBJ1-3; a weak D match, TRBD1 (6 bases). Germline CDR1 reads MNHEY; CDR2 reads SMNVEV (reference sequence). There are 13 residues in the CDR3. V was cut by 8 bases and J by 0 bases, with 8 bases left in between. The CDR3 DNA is TGTGCCAGCGGGGACAACTCTGGAAACACCATATATTTT. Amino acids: CASGDNSGNTIYF.

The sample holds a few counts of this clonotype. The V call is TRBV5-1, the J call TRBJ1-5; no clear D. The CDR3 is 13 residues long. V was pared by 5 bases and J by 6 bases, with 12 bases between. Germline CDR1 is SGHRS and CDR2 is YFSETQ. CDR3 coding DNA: TGCGCCAGCAGTAGACTTGTTGGTCAGCCCCAGCATTTT. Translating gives CASSRLVGQPQHF.

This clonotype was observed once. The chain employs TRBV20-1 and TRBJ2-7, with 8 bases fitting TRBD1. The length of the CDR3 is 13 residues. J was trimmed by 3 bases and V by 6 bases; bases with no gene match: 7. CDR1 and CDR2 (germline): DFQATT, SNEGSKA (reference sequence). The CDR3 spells CSAQGAGYYEQYF. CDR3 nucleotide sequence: TGCAGTGCCCAGGGGGCGGGATACTACGAGCAGTACTTC.

The CDR3 loop is CRAMEGGATTNEKLFF. DNA for the CDR3: TGCAGGGCGATGGAAGGGGGCGCGACAACTAATGAAAAACTGTTTTTT. The chain recombines TRBV20-1 with TRBJ1-4; 7 positions match TRBD1. The CDR3 totals 16 residues. Germline V CDR1 and CDR2: DFQATT, SNEGSKA (reference sequence).

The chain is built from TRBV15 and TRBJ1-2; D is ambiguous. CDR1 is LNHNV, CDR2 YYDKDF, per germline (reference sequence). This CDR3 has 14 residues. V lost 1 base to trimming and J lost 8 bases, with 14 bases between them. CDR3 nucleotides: TGTGCCACCAGCAGAGGGGCAGGCTCGGAGGGCTACACCTTC. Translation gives CATSRGAGSEGYTF.

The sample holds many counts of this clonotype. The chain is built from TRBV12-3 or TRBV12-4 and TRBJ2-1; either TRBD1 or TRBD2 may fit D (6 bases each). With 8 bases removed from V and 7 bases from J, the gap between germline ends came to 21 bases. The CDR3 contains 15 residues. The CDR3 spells CASRPHRGRTNEQFF. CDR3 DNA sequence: TGTGCCAGCCGACCGCACCGGGGGCGTACGAATGAGCAGTTCTTC.

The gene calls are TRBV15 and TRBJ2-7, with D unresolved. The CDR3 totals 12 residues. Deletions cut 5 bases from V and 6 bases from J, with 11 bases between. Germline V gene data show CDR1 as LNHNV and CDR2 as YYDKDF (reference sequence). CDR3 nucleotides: TGTGCCACCAGCGTATTAGGCGGCGAGCAGTACTTC. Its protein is CATSVLGGEQYF.

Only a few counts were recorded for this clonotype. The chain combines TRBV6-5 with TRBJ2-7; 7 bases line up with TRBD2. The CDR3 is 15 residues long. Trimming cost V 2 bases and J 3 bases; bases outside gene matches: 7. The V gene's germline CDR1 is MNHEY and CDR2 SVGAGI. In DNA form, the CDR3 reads TGTGCCAGCAGTTACAGTCGTGGCGGGGGCTACGAGCAGTACTTC. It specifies CASSYSRGGGYEQYF.

The CDR3 coding sequence is TGTGCCAGCGGAGGGGGAATCCAGTACTTC. Protein sequence: CASGGGIQYF. The V gene is TRBV7-9, the J gene TRBJ2-5; TRBD1 or TRBD2 may be the D gene (6 bases each). The length of the CDR3 is 10 residues. Germline loops: CDR1 SEHNR, CDR2 FQNEAQ (reference sequence). V dropped 8 bases and J dropped 10 bases, with 11 bases sitting between them.

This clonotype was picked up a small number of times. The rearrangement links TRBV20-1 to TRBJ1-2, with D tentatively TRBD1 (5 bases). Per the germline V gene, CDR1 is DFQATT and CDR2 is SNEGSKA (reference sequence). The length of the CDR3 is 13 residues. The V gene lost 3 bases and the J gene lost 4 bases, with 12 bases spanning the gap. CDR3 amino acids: CSARLGRGYGYTF. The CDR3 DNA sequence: TGCAGTGCTAGGTTGGGGAGGGGCTATGGCTACACCTTC.

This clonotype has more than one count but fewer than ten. CDR3 loop: CASTIDRHNTEAFF. CDR3 in DNA: TGTGCCAGCACCATTGACAGACATAACACTGAAGCTTTCTTT. The gene calls are TRBV5-5 and TRBJ1-1; D may be TRBD1 (5 bases). Germline V lookup: CDR1 SGHKS, CDR2 YYEKEE (reference sequence). The CDR3 extends over 14 amino acids. Trimming stripped 6 bases from V and 2 bases from J, with 14 bases between.

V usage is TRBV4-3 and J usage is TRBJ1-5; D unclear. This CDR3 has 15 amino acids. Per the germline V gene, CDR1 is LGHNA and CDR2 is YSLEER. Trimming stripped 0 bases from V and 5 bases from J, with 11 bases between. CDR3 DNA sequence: TGCGCCAGCAGCCAAGACCCGACCCCCCATCAGCCCCAGCATTTT. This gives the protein CASSQDPTPHQPQHF.

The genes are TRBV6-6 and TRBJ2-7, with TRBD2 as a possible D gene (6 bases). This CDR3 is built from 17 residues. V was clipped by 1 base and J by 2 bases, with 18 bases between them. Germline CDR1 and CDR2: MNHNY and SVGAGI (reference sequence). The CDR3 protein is CASSYFQSGSSTYEQYF. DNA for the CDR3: TGTGCCAGCAGTTACTTCCAAAGCGGGTCTTCGACCTACGAGCAGTACTTC.

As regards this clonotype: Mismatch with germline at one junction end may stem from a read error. In DNA form, the CDR3 reads TGTGCCAGCAGTTCGTTTTGGGGGAATCGGCCCCAGCATTTT. The encoded protein is CASSSFWGNRPQHF. The chain is built from TRBV6-5 and TRBJ1-5; D possibly corresponds to TRBD1 (5 bases). Germline CDR1 is MNHEY and CDR2 is SVGAGI. The CDR3 runs 14 residues.

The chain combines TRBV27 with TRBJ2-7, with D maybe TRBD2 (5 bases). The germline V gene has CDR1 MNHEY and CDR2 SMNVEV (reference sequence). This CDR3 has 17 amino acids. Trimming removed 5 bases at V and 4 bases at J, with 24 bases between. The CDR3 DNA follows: TGTGCCAGCAGTCCATCGCTGTCCCGGGATCATCAGTACGAGCAGTACTTC. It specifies CASSPSLSRDHQYEQYF.

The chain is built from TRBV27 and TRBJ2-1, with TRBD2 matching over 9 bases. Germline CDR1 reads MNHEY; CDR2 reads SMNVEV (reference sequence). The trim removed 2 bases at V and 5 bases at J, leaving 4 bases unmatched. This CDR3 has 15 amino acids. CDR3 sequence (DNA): TGTGCCAGCAGTTTACGTATAGCGGGAGACAATGAGCAGTTCTTC. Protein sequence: CASSLRIAGDNEQFF.

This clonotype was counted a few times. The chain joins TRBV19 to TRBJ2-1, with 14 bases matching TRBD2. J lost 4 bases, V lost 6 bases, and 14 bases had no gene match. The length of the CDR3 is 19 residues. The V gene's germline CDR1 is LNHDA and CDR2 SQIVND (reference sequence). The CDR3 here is CASRPIGGTSGSGYNEQFF. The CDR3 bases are TGTGCCAGTAGGCCGATTGGAGGGACTAGCGGGAGCGGATACAATGAGCAGTTCTTC.

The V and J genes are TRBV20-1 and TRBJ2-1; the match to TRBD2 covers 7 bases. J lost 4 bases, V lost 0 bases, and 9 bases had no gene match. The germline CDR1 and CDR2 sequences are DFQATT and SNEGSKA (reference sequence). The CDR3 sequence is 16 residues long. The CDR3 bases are TGCAGTGCTAGAGATCGAAGCGGGGCTAGATACAATGAGCAGTTCTTC. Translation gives CSARDRSGARYNEQFF.

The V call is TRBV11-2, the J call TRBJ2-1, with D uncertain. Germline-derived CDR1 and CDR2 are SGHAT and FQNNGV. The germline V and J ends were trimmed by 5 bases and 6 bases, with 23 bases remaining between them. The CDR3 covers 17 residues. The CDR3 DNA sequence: TGTGCCAGCAGCCTCCCCGGCCGGAGAAAGGGCGGCAATGAGCAGTTCTTC. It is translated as CASSLPGRRKGGNEQFF. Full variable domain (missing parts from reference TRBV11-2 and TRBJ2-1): EAGVAQSPRYKIIEKRQSVAFWCNPISGHATLYWYQQILGQGPKLLIQFQNNGVVDDSQLPKDRFSAERLKGVDSTLKIQPAKLEDSAVYLCASSLPGRRKGGNEQFFGPGTRLTVL.

Written as DNA, the CDR3 is TGTGCCAGCAGTGCGTCGGGGACTGAAGCTTTCTTT. Its protein is CASSASGTEAFF. The chain joins TRBV6-5 to TRBJ1-1; D is ambiguous. The V end was cut by 5 bases, the J end by 5 bases, with 9 bases between. CDR3 size: 12 residues. From germline, CDR1 is MNHEY and CDR2 SVGAGI.

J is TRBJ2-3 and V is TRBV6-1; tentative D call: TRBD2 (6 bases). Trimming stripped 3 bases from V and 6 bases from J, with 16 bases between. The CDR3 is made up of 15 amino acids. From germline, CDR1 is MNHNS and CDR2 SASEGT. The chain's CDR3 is CASSDPPGRWDTQYF. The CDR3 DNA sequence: TGTGCCAGCAGTGACCCCCCCGGGAGATGGGATACGCAGTATTTT.

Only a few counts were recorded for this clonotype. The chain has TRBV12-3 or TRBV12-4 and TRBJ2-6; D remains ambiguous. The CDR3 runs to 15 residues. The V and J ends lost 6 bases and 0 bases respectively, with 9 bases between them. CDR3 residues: CASRKASSGANVLTF. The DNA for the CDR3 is TGTGCCAGCAGAAAGGCCAGCTCTGGGGCCAACGTCCTGACTTTC.